This passage covers 4 T cell receptor beta chains from one sample sequenced in a study of blood T cell repertoires in COVID-19. Clones were read by immunoSEQ multiplex PCR, and TCRdb kept only the in-frame ones, dropping some. The sample consists of some 16,000 clones, roughly 86% of them appearing once. The sample was peripheral blood. All receptors come from a human donor in a cohort sampled during active COVID-19.

The CDR3 sequence is CASSYRPSWGPKTQYF. In nucleotides, the CDR3 is TGTGCCAGCAGTTACCGTCCTAGTTGGGGCCCGAAGACCCAGTACTTC. The genes are TRBV6-2 or TRBV6-3 and TRBJ2-5; possible D gene TRBD1, 5 bases. Trimming took off 2 bases at V and 6 bases at J, with 19 bases between the two ends. The CDR3 is 16 residues long. The germline V gene has CDR1 MNHEY and CDR2 SVGEGT.

CDR3 bases: TGTGCCAGCAGTGTAGGGACAGGGGCCTTTAATGAAAAACTGTTTTTT. Protein product: CASSVGTGAFNEKLFF. V gene TRBV6-1 combines with J gene TRBJ1-4; 10 bases align to TRBD1. CDR3 length equals 16 residues. From germline, CDR1 is MNHNS and CDR2 SASEGT. The ends lost 4 bases at V and 4 bases at J; junction bases unmatched: 6.

V is TRBV9 and J is TRBJ2-7, with D possibly matching TRBD2 (6 bases). Germline V lookup: CDR1 SGDLS, CDR2 YYNGEE. V gave up 4 bases and J gave up 2 bases, with 13 bases separating them. The CDR3 runs to 14 residues. CDR3 residues: CASSPQTRTYEQYF. The CDR3 bases are TGTGCCAGCAGCCCTCAGACTAGGACCTACGAGCAGTACTTC. The variable domain in full, completed from reference TRBV9 and TRBJ2-7, reads DSGVTQTPKHLITATGQRVTLRCSPRSGDLSVYWYQQSLDQGLQFLIQYYNGEERAKGNILERFSAQQFPDLHSELNLSSLELGDSALYFCASSPQTRTYEQYFGPGTRLTVT.

V is TRBV18 and J is TRBJ1-1; TRBD1 aligns across 10 bases. This CDR3 has 14 amino acids. The germline V gene has CDR1 KGHSH and CDR2 LQKENI. V shed 3 bases and J 3 bases; nucleotides not matched to a gene: 1. The CDR3 loop reads CASSPGTGDTEAFF. CDR3 in DNA: TGTGCCAGCTCACCGGGGACAGGGGACACTGAAGCTTTCTTT.